This paragraph reports one TCR beta chain. What it recognizes is unknown. The sample is drawn from a study of blood T cells in healthy people across ages. Study results and caveats: Diversity figures derived from one million T cells were judged to underestimate the true value.

CDR1 and CDR2 from the germline V gene are SEHNR and FQNEAQ (reference sequence). This CDR3 comprises 14 residues. Investigators took 8 to 10 milliliters of peripheral blood from every donor. Through a sample-barcoded 5' primer and a J-beta primer mix, a second PCR was run for roughly 6 to 11 cycles. With 12 random nucleotides, a template-switch adaptor tagged each individual cDNA molecule. A minimum of 3 million CDR3-containing paired-end reads was obtained for each sample. MiXCR, run by TCRdb on the 5' RACE reads, gives a single entry per CDR3 protein. The sample carries around 800,000 distinct CDR3 sequences, around two thirds recorded once.

This TCR derives from a man in his thirties or forties in good health. The rearrangement links TRBV7-9 to TRBJ2-4, with D tentatively TRBD2 (6 bases). The last part of the DNA fits TRBJ2-5 better; the J call may be wrong. The sample taken for sequencing was blood. The CDR3 DNA sequence: TGTGCCAGCAGCCCCCTGGGGGGTACAGAGACCCAGTACTTC. It yields the protein CASSPLGGTETQYF.